These T cell receptor beta chains were read from a single sample in a study of STAT5B mutations in CD4+ large granular lymphocyte leukemia. Generated by immunoSEQ multiplex PCR, the TCRdb table keeps only in-frame clones and is missing some. The table records nearly 30,000 clones, 70% to 85% of them present only once. Material for sequencing was CD4+ T cells from blood buffy coats. These receptors came from a human donor in good health. Both conserved end residues are part of each CDR3. A D gene is named only where the DNA matches it firmly. For some rows the clone size is stated as once, few or many, or as a class when expanded; others skip it.

length: 11; D: -; V: TRBV20-1; J: TRBJ2-5; size: once; CDR3: CSARERETQYF; DNA: TGCAGTGCTAGAGAAAGGGAGACCCAGTACTTC
length: 16; D: -; V: TRBV28; J: TRBJ2-5; size: -; CDR3: CASPRVPLSSGETQYF; DNA: TGTGCCAGCCCCCGAGTTCCCCTGTCGAGTGGAGAGACCCAGTACTTC
length: 16; D: -; V: TRBV28; J: TRBJ2-2; size: -; CDR3: CASSPPQGRGAGELFF; DNA: TGTGCCAGCAGCCCTCCACAGGGCCGGGGTGCCGGGGAGCTGTTTTTT
length: 15; D: TRBD1; V: TRBV4-1; J: TRBJ1-4; size: few; CDR3: CASSQGTGSYEKLFF; DNA: TGCGCCAGCAGCCAAGGGACAGGGAGCTATGAAAAACTGTTTTTT
length: 13; D: TRBD1; V: TRBV28; J: TRBJ1-5; size: -; CDR3: CASGDRGGQPQHF; DNA: TGTGCCAGCGGGGACAGGGGAGGTCAGCCCCAGCATTTT
length: 14; D: -; V: TRBV28; J: TRBJ1-2; size: -; CDR3: CASSLRGGPGGYTF; DNA: TGTGCCAGCAGTTTAAGGGGGGGCCCTGGTGGCTACACCTTC
length: 14; D: -; V: TRBV19; J: TRBJ1-1; size: few; CDR3: CASSLEGVQSEAFF; DNA: TGTGCCAGTAGTCTGGAAGGGGTTCAGTCGGAAGCTTTCTTT
length: 17; D: TRBD2; V: TRBV9; J: TRBJ2-2; size: -; CDR3: CASSAASGGANTGELFF; DNA: TGTGCCAGCAGCGCTGCTAGCGGGGGGGCGAACACCGGGGAGCTGTTTTTT
length: 15; D: TRBD2; V: TRBV5-1; J: TRBJ2-2; size: -; CDR3: CASSLGGLASGELFF; DNA: TGCGCCAGCAGCTTGGGTGGACTAGCTTCCGGGGAGCTGTTCTTT
length: 14; D: -; V: TRBV7-9; J: TRBJ2-7; size: -; CDR3: CASSPIAPAYEQYF; DNA: TGTGCCAGCAGCCCTATCGCTCCCGCCTACGAGCAGTACTTC
length: 16; D: TRBD1; V: TRBV7-8; J: TRBJ1-2; size: -; CDR3: CASSLDIDRGWEGYTF; DNA: TGTGCCAGCAGCCTAGACATTGACAGGGGATGGGAAGGCTACACCTTC